This record looks at one T cell receptor beta chain sequence and its context. Antigen unknown. These data belong to a study of cytomegalovirus exposure and HLA in healthy donors. V lost 4 bases and J 1 base, leaving 22 bases between the germline ends. There are 18 residues in the CDR3. The germline V gene has CDR1 MNHEY and CDR2 SMNVEV (reference sequence). Study-wide findings and caveats: Cytomegalovirus-associated status was assigned to 150 or so TCR beta chains. The classifier reportedly diagnosed cytomegalovirus status with high specificity and sensitivity.

The donors were members of the roughly 120-subject validation cohort (separate from the approximately 670-subject first cohort). Using immunoSEQ multiplex PCR, the repertoire was profiled, and TCRdb retains in-frame clones only, with some absent. The sample includes about 330,000 clones, about 85% of them seen just once. This receptor was identified in a woman between 25 and 40 years old in good health and CMV-seropositive. This chain joins TRBV27 and TRBJ2-5; weak D call: TRBD2 (6 bases). What was sequenced was PBMCs. DNA for the CDR3: TGTGCCAGCAGTTACCGGCGGGAAGATGGGGTAAGCCAAGAGACCCAGTACTTC. Encoded protein: CASSYRREDGVSQETQYF.